This note documents a single T cell receptor (beta chain) sequence. Its antigen is undetermined. These data come from a study of shared clonotypes between healthy human individuals. This table comes from immunoSEQ multiplex PCR, and its TCRdb copy is limited to in-frame clones, with some not included. Altogether about 960,000 clones are present, 76% being singletons, with the ten largest covering around 1.4%. V dropped 5 bases and J dropped 4; count of bases not matched to a gene: 6. Germline V CDR1 and CDR2: ENHRY, SYGVKD. This CDR3 has 15 residues. General study findings and limits: Sharing across four donors was seen in approximately 5.2% of naive CD4 clonotypes.

The origin of this receptor is a man aged 18 to 35 in good health. Sequencing was done on a sample of memory CD4+ T cells sorted from blood. Subset denoted: CD45RA-negative fraction. V is TRBV10-3 and J is TRBJ2-3; 10 bases fit TRBD2. As DNA, the CDR3 is TGTGCCATCAGTTCCGGGACTAGCGACGCAGATACGCAGTATTTT. It yields the protein CAISSGTSDADTQYF.